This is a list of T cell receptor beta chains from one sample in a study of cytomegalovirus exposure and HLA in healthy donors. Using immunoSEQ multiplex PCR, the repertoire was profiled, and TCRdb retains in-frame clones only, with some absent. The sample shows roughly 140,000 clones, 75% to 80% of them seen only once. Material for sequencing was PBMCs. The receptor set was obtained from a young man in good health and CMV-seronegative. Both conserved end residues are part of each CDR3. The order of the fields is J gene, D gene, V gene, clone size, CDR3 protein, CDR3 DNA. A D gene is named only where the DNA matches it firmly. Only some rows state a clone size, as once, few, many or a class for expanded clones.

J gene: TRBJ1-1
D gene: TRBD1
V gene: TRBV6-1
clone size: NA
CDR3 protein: CASSPSRGENTEAFF
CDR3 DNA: TGTGCCAGCAGTCCTTCCAGGGGGGAGAACACTGAAGCTTTCTTT

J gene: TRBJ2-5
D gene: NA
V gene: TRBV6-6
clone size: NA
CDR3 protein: CASSYSGSRETQYF
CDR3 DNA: TGTGCCAGCAGTTACTCGGGCAGTAGGGAGACCCAGTACTTC

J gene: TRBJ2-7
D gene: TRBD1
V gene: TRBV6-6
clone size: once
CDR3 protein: CASSPRGSAYEQYF
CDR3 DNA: TGTGCCAGCAGCCCCAGGGGGTCAGCCTACGAGCAGTACTTC

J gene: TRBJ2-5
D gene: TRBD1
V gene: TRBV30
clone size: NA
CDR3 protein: CAWRPEQQGARGETQYF
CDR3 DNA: TGTGCCTGGCGTCCAGAACAACAGGGGGCGAGGGGAGAGACCCAGTACTTC

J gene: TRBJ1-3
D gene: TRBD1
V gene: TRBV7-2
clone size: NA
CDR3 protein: CASSRQGTGGEADTIYF
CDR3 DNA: TGTGCCAGCAGCCGCCAGGGGACAGGGGGCGAGGCGGACACCATATATTTT

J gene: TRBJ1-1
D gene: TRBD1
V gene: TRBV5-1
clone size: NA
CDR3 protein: CASSLQGLDTEAFF
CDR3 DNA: TGCGCCAGCAGCTTACAGGGGCTTGACACTGAAGCTTTCTTT

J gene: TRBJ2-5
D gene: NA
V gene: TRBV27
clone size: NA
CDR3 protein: CASSFSAARSQETQYF
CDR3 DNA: TGTGCCAGCAGTTTCAGCGCGGCTCGAAGCCAAGAGACCCAGTACTTC

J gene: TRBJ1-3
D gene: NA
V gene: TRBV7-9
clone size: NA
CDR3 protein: CASSLDRSSGNTIYF
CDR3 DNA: TGTGCCAGCAGCTTAGACAGAAGCTCTGGAAACACCATATATTTT

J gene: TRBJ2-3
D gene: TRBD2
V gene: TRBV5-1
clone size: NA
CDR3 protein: CASSLVAGVTDTQYF
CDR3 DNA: TGCGCCAGCAGCTTGGTAGCGGGAGTCACAGATACGCAGTATTTT

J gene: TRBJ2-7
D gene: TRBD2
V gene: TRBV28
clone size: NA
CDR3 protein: CASYPSGSFWDSYEQYF
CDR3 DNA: TGTGCCAGCTACCCTAGCGGGAGTTTTTGGGATTCCTACGAGCAGTACTTC

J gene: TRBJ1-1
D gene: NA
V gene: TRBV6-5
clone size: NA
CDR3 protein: CASSYNMGKDTEAFF
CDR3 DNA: TGTGCCAGCAGTTACAACATGGGCAAGGACACTGAAGCTTTCTTT

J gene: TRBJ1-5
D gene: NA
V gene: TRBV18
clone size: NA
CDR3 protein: CASSPQGWEQPQHF
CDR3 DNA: TGTGCCAGCTCGCCACAGGGATGGGAGCAGCCCCAGCATTTT

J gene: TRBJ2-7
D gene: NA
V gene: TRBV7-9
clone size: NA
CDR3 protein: CASSLSYEQYF
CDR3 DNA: TGTGCCAGCAGCCTTAGCTACGAGCAGTACTTC

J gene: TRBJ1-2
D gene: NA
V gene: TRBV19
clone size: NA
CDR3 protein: CASSEGQGPFGYTF
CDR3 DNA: TGTGCCAGTAGTGAGGGGCAGGGGCCTTTTGGCTACACCTTC

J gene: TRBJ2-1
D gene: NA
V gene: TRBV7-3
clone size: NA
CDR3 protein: CASSSQPGNEQFF
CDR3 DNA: TGTGCCAGCAGCTCGCAACCGGGGAATGAGCAGTTCTTC

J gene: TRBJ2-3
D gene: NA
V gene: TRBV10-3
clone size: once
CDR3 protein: CAISDYLDTQYF
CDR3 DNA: TGTGCCATCAGTGACTACCTAGATACGCAGTATTTT

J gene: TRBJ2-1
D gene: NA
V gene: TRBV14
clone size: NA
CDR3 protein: CASSPWRDFSYNEQFF
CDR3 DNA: TGTGCCAGCAGCCCTTGGCGGGACTTCTCCTACAATGAGCAGTTCTTC

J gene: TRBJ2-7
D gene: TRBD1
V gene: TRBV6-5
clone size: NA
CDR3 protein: CASRGDRGLRYEQYF
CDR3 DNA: TGTGCCAGCAGAGGGGACAGAGGGCTCCGCTACGAGCAGTACTTC

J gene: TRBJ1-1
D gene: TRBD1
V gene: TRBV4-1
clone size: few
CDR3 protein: CASSHMTGENTEAFF
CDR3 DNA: TGCGCCAGCAGCCATATGACAGGGGAGAACACTGAAGCTTTCTTT

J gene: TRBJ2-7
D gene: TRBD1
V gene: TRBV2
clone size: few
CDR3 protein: CASRNKRGQEKDF
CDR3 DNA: TGTGCCAGCAGAAACAAAAGGGGACAGGAGAAGGACTTC

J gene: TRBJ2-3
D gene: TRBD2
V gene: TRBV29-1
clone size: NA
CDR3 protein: CSPRRGAADTQYF
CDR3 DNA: TGCAGCCCCCGGCGGGGGGCGGCAGATACGCAGTATTTT

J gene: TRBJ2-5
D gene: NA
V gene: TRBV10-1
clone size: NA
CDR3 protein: CASSESRETQYF
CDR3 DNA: TGCGCCAGCAGTGAGTCGAGAGAGACCCAGTACTTC

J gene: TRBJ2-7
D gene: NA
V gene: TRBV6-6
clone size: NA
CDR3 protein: CASSYGGRGWYYEQYF
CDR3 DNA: TGTGCCAGCAGTTACGGGGGGCGGGGGTGGTACTACGAGCAGTACTTC

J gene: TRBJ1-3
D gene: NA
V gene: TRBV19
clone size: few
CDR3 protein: CASSTSSRSGNTIYF
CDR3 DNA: TGTGCCAGTAGTACCTCCTCGCGGTCTGGAAACACCATATATTTT

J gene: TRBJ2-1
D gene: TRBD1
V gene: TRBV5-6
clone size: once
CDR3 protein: CASTRTGLYNEQFF
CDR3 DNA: TGTGCCAGCACCCGGACAGGCCTCTACAATGAGCAGTTCTTC

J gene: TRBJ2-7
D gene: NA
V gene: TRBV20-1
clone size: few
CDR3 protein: CSATSSYEQYF
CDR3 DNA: TGCAGTGCCACTAGCTCCTACGAGCAGTACTTC

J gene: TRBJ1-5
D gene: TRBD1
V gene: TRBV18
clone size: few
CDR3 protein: CASSPSGGFSNQPQHF
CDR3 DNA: TGTGCCAGCTCACCATCAGGGGGCTTCAGCAATCAGCCCCAGCATTTT

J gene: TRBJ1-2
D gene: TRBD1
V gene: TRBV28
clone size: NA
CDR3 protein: CASSLTGTGGANYGYTF
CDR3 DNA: TGTGCCAGCAGTTTAACCGGGACAGGAGGGGCTAACTATGGCTACACCTTC

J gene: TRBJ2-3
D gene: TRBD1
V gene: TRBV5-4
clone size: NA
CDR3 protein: CASSSGDRVPYF
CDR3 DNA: TGTGCCAGCAGCTCCGGGGACAGGGTCCCGTATTTT

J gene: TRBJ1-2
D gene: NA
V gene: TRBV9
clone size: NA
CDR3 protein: CASSAGGPYGYTF
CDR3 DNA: TGTGCCAGCAGCGCCGGGGGACCTTATGGCTACACCTTC

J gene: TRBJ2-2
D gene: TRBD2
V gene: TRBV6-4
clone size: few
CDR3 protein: CASSDAAASGRELFF
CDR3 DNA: TGTGCCAGCAGTGACGCAGCAGCTAGCGGGAGGGAGCTGTTTTTT

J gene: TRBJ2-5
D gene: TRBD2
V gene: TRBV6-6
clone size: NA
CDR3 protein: CASSVGTRGQTQYF
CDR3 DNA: TGTGCCAGCAGTGTCGGGACTAGGGGCCAGACCCAGTACTTC

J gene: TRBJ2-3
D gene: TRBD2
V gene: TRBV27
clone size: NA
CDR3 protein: CASSLVAGGWGTQYF
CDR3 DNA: TGTGCCAGCAGTTTAGTAGCGGGAGGATGGGGTACGCAGTATTTT

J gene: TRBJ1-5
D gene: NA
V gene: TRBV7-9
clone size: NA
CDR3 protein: CASSLIQGSNQPQHF
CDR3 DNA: TGTGCCAGCAGCTTAATCCAGGGTAGCAATCAGCCCCAGCATTTT

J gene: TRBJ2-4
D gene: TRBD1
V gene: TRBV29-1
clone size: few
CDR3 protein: CSVGGGQGAQNIQYF
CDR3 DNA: TGCAGCGTCGGAGGGGGACAGGGGGCCCAAAACATTCAGTACTTC

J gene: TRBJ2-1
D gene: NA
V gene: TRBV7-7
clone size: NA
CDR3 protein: CASSLGLVNEQFF
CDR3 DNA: TGTGCCAGCAGCTTAGGACTCGTTAATGAGCAGTTCTTC

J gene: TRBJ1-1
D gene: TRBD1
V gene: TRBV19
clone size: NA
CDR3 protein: CASNSDREWNTEAFF
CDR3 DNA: TGTGCCAGTAACTCGGACAGGGAGTGGAACACTGAAGCTTTCTTT

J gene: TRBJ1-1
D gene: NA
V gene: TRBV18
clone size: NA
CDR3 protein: CASQELNTEAFF
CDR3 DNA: TGTGCCAGCCAAGAGTTGAACACTGAAGCTTTCTTT

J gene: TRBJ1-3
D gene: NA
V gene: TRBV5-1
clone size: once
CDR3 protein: CASSLQGSYSGNTIYF
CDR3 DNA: TGCGCCAGCAGCTTGCAGGGTTCCTACTCTGGAAACACCATATATTTT

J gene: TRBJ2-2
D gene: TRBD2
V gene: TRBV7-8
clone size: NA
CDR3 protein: CASSLVGGTSGRAGELFF
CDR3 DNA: TGTGCCAGCAGCTTAGTTGGTGGGACTAGCGGGAGGGCCGGGGAGCTGTTTTTT

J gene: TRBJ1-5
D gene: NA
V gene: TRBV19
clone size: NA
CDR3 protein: CASSIGTDLSNQPQHF
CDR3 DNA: TGTGCCAGTAGTATAGGGACAGACCTTAGCAATCAGCCCCAGCATTTT

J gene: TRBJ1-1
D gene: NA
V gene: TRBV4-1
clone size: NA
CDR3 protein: CASSQHGVNTEAFF
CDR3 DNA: TGCGCCAGCAGCCAACACGGGGTGAACACTGAAGCTTTCTTT

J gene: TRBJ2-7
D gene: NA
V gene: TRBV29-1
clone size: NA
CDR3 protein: CSASAGLLLSEQYF
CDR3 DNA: TGCAGCGCCAGCGCGGGACTCCTGTTGAGCGAGCAGTACTTC

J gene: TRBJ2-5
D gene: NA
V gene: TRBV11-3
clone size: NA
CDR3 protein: CASSFSQETQYF
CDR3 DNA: TGTGCCAGCAGCTTCTCCCAAGAGACCCAGTACTTC

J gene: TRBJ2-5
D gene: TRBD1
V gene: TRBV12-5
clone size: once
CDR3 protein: CASGLGGQGAGETQYF
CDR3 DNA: TGTGCTAGTGGTCTCGGGGGACAGGGGGCTGGGGAGACCCAGTACTTC

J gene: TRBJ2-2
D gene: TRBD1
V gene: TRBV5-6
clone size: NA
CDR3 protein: CASSLGQGFDVTGELFF
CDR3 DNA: TGTGCCAGCAGCTTGGGACAGGGCTTTGATGTCACCGGGGAGCTGTTTTTT

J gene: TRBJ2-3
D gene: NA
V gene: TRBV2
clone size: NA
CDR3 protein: CASTPRTVTDTQYF
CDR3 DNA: TGTGCCAGCACCCCTAGGACAGTCACAGATACGCAGTATTTT

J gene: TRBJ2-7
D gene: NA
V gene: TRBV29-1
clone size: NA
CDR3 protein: CSVETFHSYEQYF
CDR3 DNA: TGCAGCGTAGAGACATTCCACTCCTACGAGCAGTACTTC

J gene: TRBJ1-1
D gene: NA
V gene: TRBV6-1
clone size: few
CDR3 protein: CASSPTGANTEAFF
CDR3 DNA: TGTGCCAGCAGCCCGACAGGAGCGAACACTGAAGCTTTCTTT

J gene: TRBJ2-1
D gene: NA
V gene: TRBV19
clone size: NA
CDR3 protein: CASRSLPTGNEQFF
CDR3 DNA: TGTGCCAGTAGATCACTCCCCACGGGGAATGAGCAGTTCTTC

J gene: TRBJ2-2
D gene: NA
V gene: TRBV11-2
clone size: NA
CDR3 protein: CASSERAGRLGELFF
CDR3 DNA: TGTGCCAGCAGCGAGAGGGCGGGGCGCCTCGGGGAGCTGTTTTTT

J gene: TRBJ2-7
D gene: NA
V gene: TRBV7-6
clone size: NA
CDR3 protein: CASSLAQKAGHYEQYF
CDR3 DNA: TGTGCCAGCAGCTTAGCGCAGAAGGCAGGACACTACGAGCAGTACTTC

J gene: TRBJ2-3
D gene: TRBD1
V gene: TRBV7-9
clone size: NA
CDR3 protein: CASSKAWTGVTDTQYF
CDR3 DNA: TGTGCCAGCAGCAAAGCCTGGACAGGAGTCACAGATACGCAGTATTTT

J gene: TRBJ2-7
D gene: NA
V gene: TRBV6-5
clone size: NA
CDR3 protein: CASRGHGRVYEQYF
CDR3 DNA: TGTGCCAGCAGGGGACACGGACGGGTCTACGAGCAGTACTTC

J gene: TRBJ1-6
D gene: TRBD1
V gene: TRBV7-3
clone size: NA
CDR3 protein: CASSFGQADNSPLHF
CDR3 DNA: TGTGCCAGCAGCTTCGGACAGGCGGATAATTCACCCCTCCACTTT